These 8 T cell receptor beta chains share one sample of origin, sequenced in a study of CD8+ T cells in alopecia areata. The authors extracted RNA and reverse transcribed it into cDNA as the sequencing template. Measured with immunoSEQ multiplex PCR; TCRdb has only the in-frame clones, and not every one. The table includes tens of thousands of clones, about 80% detected once. Specimen: NKG2D-low CD8+ T cells sorted from blood. The receptors originated from a human donor with alopecia areata.

Only one count was recorded for this clone. The chain has TRBV6-4 and TRBJ2-5; D gene ambiguous. The CDR3 has 13 residues. The V gene's germline CDR1 is MRHNA and CDR2 SNTAGT. V lost 3 bases, J lost 3 bases, and 8 bases lay in between. The chain's CDR3 is CASSERAEETQYF. CDR3 in DNA: TGTGCCAGCAGTGAAAGGGCAGAAGAGACCCAGTACTTC.

J is TRBJ2-1 and V is TRBV30; D is ambiguous. This CDR3 has 14 residues. Trimming stripped 8 bases from V and 0 bases from J, with 14 bases between. The germline V gene has CDR1 GTSNPN and CDR2 SVGIG (reference sequence). DNA for the CDR3: TGTGCCCTACGGTCAGAGACCTCCTACAATGAGCAGTTCTTC. It encodes CALRSETSYNEQFF.

This rearrangement joins TRBV28 to TRBJ2-7; 9 bases are shared with TRBD2. CDR1 and CDR2 from the germline V gene are MDHEN and SYDVKM. J lost 6 bases, V lost 7 bases, and 16 bases had no gene match. The CDR3 covers 16 residues. CDR3 in amino acids: CASTVSPSGTSSEQYF. The CDR3 region has the DNA TGTGCCAGCACCGTCTCGCCCTCCGGGACTAGCAGCGAGCAGTACTTC.

This chain joins TRBV27 and TRBJ2-7, with TRBD2 matching over 7 bases. The germline gives CDR1 MNHEY, CDR2 SMNVEV (reference sequence). V was pared by 2 bases and J by 0 bases, with 4 bases of the junction left unmatched. The CDR3 contains 15 residues. Here the CDR3 reads CASSLVAGNSYEQYF. CDR3 nucleotides: TGTGCCAGCAGTTTAGTAGCGGGCAACTCCTACGAGCAGTACTTC.

As regards this clone: This likely reflects a read error, since a far larger clone is one base away. The genes are TRBV2 and TRBJ2-1; TRBD2 might be the D (6 bases). CDR3 size: 10 residues. Trimming left V 11 bases short and J 8 bases short, with 10 bases between. From germline, CDR1 is SNHLY and CDR2 FYNNEI. The DNA of the CDR3 is TGTGCCGGGACTGGCGATGAGCAGTTCTTC. Its translation is CAGTGDEQFF. Filled out from reference TRBV2 and TRBJ2-1, the complete variable domain reads EPEVTQTPSHQVTQMGQEVILRCVPISNHLYFYWYRQILGQKVEFLVSFYNNEISEKSEIFDDQFSVERPDGSNFTLKIRSTKLEDSAMYFCAGTGDEQFFGPGTRLTVL.

V gene TRBV6-5 combines with J gene TRBJ2-1; TRBD1 is a possible D gene (5 bases). Germline V gene data show CDR1 as MNHEY and CDR2 as SVGAGI. Trimming left V 6 bases short and J 9 bases short, with 21 bases between. CDR3 length: 15 residues. CDR3 in DNA: TGTGCCAGCAGCCCTTCCCCGGATACAAGGGGTGAGCAGTTCTTC. Residues: CASSPSPDTRGEQFF.

This clone occurred a few times. The chain links TRBV10-3 to TRBJ1-2; TRBD1 is a possible D gene (5 bases). Per the germline V gene, CDR1 is ENHRY and CDR2 is SYGVKD. This CDR3 has 16 residues. V was pared by 1 base and J by 3 bases, with 15 bases between. The CDR3 is CAISELQGPDDYGYTF. CDR3 sequence (DNA): TGTGCCATCAGTGAGTTGCAGGGCCCAGACGACTATGGCTACACCTTC.

V is TRBV27 and J is TRBJ2-7, with 7 bases lining up with TRBD2. The germline CDR1 and CDR2 sequences are MNHEY and SMNVEV (reference sequence). V lost 10 bases to trimming and J lost 1 base; unmatched junction nucleotides: 13. The CDR3 runs 15 residues. In DNA form, the CDR3 reads TGTGCCACATCCGCCTCGGGGGGATTTTCCTACGAGCAGTACTTC. This sequence encodes CATSASGGFSYEQYF.